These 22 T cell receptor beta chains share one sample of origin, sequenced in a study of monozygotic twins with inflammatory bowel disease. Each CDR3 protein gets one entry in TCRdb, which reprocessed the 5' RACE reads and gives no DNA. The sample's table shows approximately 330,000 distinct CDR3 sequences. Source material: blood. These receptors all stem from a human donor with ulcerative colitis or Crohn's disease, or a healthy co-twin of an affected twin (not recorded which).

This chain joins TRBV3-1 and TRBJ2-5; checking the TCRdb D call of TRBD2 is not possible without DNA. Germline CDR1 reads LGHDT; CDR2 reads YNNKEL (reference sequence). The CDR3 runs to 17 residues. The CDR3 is CASSHFGTSGEQETQYF.

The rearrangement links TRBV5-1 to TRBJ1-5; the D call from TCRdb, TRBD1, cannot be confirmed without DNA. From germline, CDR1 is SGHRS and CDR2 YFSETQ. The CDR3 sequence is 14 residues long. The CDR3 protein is CASSLSGANQPQHF. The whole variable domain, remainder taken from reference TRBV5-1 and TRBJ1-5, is KAGVTQTPRYLIKTRGQQVTLSCSPISGHRSVSWYQQTPGQGLQFLFEYFSETQRNKGNFPGRFSGRQFSNSRSEMNVSTLELGDSALYLCASSLSGANQPQHFGDGTRLSIL.

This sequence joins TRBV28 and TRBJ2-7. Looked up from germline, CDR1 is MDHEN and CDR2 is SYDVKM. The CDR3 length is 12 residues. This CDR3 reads CVSSPVTYEQYF.

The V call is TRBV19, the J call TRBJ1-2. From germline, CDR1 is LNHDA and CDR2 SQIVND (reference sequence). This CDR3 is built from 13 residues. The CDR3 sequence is CASSMLWARGYTF.

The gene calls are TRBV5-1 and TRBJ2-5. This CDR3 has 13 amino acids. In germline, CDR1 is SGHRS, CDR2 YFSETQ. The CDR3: CASSLDTQETQYF.

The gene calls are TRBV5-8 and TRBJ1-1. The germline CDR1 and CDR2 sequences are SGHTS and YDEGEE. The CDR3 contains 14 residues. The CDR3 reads CASREGTDNTEAFF.

The CDR3 reads CASSFRNQGTYEQYF. The J gene is TRBJ2-7, the V gene TRBV12-3 or TRBV12-4; as DNA is missing, the TRBD1 call by TCRdb cannot be tested. CDR3 length: 15 amino acids.

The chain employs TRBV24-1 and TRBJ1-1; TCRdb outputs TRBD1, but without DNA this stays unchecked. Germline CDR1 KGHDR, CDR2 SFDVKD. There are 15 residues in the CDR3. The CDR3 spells CATSDPSGRLGEAFF.

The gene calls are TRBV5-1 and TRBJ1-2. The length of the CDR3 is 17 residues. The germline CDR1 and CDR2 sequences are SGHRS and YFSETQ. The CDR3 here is CASSSGPWGLANYGYTF.

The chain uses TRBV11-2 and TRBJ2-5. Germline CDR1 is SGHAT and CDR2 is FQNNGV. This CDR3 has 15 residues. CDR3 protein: CASSLGAGFGETQYF.

CDR3 protein: CSVLDLAEQFF. This chain connects TRBV29-1 to TRBJ2-1. Germline V gives CDR1 SQVTM, CDR2 ANQGSEA. The CDR3 runs to 11 residues.

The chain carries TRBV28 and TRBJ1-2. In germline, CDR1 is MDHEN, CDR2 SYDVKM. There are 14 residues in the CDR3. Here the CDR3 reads CASSLVAGMRGYTF.

CDR3 residues: CASSQDGRYEQYF. The rearrangement uses TRBV4-3 and TRBJ2-7; TCRdb's assignment of TRBD2 cannot be checked, as there is no DNA. The CDR3 runs 13 residues. The germline V gene has CDR1 LGHNA and CDR2 YSLEER.

The CDR3 here is CSAKGVGNQPQHF. The chain couples TRBV20-1 to TRBJ1-5. Germline values: CDR1 DFQATT, CDR2 SNEGSKA (reference sequence). This CDR3 spans 13 amino acids.

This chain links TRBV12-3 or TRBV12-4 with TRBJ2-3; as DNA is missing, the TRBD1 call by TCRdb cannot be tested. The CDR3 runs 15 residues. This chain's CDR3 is CASSPLADPRDTQYF.

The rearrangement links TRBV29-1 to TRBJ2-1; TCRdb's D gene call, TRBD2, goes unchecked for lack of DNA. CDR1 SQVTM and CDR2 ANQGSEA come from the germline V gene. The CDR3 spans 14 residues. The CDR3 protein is CSVVGLAGGPEQFF.

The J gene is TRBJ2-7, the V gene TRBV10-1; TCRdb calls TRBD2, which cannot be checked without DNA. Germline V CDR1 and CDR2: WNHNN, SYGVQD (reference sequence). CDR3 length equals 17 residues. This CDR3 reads CASSESLGRQNSYEQYF.

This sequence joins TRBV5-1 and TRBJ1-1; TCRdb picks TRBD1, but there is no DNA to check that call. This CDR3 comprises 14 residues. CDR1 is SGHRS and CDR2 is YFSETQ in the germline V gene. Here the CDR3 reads CASSLFEGFTEAFF.

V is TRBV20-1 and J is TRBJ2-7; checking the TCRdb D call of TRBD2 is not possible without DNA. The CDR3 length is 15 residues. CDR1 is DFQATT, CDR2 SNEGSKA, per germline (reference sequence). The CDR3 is CSATFPGPAGYEQYF.

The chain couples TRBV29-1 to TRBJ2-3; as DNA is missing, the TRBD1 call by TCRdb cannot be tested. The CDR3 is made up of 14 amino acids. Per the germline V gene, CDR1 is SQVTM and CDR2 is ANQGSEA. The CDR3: CSVEGVAATDTQYF.

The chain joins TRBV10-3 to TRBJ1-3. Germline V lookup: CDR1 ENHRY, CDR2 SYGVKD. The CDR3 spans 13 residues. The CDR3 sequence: CAISGSSGNTIYF.

CDR3 in amino acids: CASSQDPGVGANEQFF. The chain recombines TRBV3-1 with TRBJ2-1; TCRdb reports TRBD1, a call that lacks DNA to check it against. From germline, CDR1 is LGHDT and CDR2 YNNKEL (reference sequence). This CDR3 is 16 amino acids long.